This T cell receptor (beta chain) is drawn from a study of cytomegalovirus exposure and HLA in healthy donors. This clone was picked up a small number of times. With 5 bases removed from V and 1 base from J, the gap between germline ends came to 9 bases. Germline CDR1 SGHRS, CDR2 YFSETQ. This CDR3 is built from 13 residues. 60 Vbeta and 13 Jbeta primers were used in PCR. Clones were read by immunoSEQ multiplex PCR, and TCRdb kept only the in-frame ones, dropping some. The sample consists of roughly 120,000 clones, approximately 15% of them appearing once. Sequencing was carried out using PBMCs. The rearrangement links TRBV5-1 to TRBJ1-1, with D tentatively TRBD1 (5 bases). The source is a woman aged 18-29 years in good health and CMV-seronegative. The DNA of the CDR3 is TGCGCCAGCAGGCCAACAGGGAACACTGAAGCTTTCTTT. Translated: CASRPTGNTEAFF.